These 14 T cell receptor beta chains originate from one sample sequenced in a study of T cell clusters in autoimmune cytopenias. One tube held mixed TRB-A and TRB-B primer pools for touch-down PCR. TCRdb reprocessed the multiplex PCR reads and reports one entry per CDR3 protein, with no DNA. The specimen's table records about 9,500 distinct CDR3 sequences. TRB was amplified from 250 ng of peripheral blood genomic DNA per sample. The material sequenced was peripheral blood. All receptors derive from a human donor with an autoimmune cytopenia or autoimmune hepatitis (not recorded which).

CDR3 in amino acids: CASSSTGRRGNNEQFF. The chain employs TRBV5-1 and TRBJ2-1. Germline CDR1 and CDR2: SGHRS and YFSETQ. The CDR3 extends over 16 amino acids. Together with reference TRBV5-1 and TRBJ2-1, the CDR3 gives the full variable domain: KAGVTQTPRYLIKTRGQQVTLSCSPISGHRSVSWYQQTPGQGLQFLFEYFSETQRNKGNFPGRFSGRQFSNSRSEMNVSTLELGDSALYLCASSSTGRRGNNEQFFGPGTRLTVL.

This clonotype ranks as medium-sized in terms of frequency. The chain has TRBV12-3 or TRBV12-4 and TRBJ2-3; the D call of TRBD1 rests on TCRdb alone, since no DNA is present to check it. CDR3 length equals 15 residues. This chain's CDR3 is CASSGYYRDSDTQYF.

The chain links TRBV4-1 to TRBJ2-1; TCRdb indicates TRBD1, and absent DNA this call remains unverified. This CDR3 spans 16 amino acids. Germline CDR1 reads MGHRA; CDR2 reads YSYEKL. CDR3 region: CASSQMGRKELNEQFF.

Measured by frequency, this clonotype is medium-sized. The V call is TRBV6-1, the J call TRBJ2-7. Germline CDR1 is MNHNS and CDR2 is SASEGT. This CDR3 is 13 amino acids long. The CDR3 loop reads CASSEVWSYEQYF.

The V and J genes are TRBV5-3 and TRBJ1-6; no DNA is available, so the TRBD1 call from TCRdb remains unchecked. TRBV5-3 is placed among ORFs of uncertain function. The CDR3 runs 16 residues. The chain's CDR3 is CAPIGQGAIYNSPLHF.

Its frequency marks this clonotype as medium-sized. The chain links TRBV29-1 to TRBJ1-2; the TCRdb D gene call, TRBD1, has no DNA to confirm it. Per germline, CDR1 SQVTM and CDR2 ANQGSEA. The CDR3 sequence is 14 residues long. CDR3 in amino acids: CSVEDPDRSGGYTF. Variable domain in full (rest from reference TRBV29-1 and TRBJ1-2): SAVISQKPSRDICQRGTSLTIQCQVDSQVTMMFWYRQQPGQSLTLIATANQGSEATYESGFVIDKFPISRPNLTFSTLTVSNMSPEDSSIYLCSVEDPDRSGGYTFGSGTRLTVV.

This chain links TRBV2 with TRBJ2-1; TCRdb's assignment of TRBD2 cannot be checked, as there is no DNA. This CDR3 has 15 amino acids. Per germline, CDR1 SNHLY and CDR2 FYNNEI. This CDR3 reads CASSGSSGNYNEQFF.

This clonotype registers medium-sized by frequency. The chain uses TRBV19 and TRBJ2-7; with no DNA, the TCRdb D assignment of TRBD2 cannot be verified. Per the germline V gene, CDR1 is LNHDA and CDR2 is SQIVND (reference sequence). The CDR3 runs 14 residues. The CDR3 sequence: CASSIVLAGDEQYF.

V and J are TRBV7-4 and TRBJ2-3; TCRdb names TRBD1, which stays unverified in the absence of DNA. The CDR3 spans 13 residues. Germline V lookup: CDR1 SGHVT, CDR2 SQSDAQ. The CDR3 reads CASSFRGADTQYF.

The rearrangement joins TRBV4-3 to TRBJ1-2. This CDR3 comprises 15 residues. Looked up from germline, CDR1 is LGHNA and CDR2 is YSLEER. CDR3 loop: CASSPDAFGLDGYTF.

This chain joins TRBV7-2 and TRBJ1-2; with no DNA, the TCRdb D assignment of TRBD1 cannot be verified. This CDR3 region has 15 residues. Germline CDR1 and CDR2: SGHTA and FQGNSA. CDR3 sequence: CASRVDRGHNYGYTF.

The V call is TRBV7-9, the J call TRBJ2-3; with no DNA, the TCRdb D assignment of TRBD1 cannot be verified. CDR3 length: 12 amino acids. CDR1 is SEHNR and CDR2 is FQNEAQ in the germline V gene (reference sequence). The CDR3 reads CAGGTGGDTQYF. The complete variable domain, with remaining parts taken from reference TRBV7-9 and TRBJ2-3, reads DTGVSQNPRHKITKRGQNVTFRCDPISEHNRLYWYRQTLGQGPEFLTYFQNEAQLEKSRLLSDRFSAERPKGSFSTLEIQRTEQGDSAMYLCAGGTGGDTQYFGPGTRLTVL.

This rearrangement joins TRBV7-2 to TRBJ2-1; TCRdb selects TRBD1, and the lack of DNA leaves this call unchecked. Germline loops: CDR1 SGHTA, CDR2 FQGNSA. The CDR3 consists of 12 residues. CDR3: CASSPTGPSQFF.

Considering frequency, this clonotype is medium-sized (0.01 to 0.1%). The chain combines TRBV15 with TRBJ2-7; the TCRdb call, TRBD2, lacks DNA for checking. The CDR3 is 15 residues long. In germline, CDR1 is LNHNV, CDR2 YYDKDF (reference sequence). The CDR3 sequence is CATSLSGNPTYEQYF. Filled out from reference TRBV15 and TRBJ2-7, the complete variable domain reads DAMVIQNPRYQVTQFGKPVTLSCSQTLNHNVMYWYQQKSSQAPKLLFHYYDKDFNNEADTPDNFQSRRPNTSFCFLDIRSPGLGDTAMYLCATSLSGNPTYEQYFGPGTRLTVT.